This TCR beta chain came from a study of blood T cell repertoires in COVID-19. Overall study context: Specimens from acute and convalescent COVID-19 originated in the United States, Italy and Spain. In each case, the material was cDNA or gDNA derived from T cells, B-cell-depleted T cells, or PBMCs.

The count of this clone is one. Only in-frame clones appear in the TCRdb table, and some are missing; sequencing was by immunoSEQ multiplex PCR. The data show 55,000 to 80,000 clones, roughly 74% seen once. The germline gives CDR1 LGHNT, CDR2 FRNRAP. Trimming removed 4 bases at V and 8 bases at J, with 14 bases between. The CDR3 runs 14 residues. The sample taken for sequencing was peripheral blood. The chain is built from TRBV12-5 and TRBJ1-4; D gene uncertain. The receptor's source is a woman at least 80 years old with acute or convalescent COVID-19. CDR3 DNA sequence: TGTGCTAGTGGTTACGGGTCCGCGGTAGAAAAACTGTTTTTT. Protein sequence: CASGYGSAVEKLFF.